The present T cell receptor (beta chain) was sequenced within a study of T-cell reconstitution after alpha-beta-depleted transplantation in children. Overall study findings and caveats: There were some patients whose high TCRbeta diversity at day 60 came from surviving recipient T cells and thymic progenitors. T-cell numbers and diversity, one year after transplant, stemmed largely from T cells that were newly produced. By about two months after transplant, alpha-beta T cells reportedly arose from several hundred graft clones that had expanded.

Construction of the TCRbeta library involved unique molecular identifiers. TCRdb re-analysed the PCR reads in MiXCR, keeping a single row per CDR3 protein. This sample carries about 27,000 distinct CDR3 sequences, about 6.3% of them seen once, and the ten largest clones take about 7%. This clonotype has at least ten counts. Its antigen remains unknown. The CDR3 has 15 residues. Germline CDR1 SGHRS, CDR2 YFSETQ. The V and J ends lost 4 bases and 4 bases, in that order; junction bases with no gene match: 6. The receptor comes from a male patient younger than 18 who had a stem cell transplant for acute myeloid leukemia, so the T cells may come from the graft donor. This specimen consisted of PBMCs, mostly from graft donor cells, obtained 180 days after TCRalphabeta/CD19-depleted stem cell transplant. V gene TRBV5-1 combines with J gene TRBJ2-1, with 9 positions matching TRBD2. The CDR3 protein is CASSPQRGDYNEQFF. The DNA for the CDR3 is TGCGCCAGCAGCCCCCAGCGGGGGGATTACAATGAGCAGTTCTTC.